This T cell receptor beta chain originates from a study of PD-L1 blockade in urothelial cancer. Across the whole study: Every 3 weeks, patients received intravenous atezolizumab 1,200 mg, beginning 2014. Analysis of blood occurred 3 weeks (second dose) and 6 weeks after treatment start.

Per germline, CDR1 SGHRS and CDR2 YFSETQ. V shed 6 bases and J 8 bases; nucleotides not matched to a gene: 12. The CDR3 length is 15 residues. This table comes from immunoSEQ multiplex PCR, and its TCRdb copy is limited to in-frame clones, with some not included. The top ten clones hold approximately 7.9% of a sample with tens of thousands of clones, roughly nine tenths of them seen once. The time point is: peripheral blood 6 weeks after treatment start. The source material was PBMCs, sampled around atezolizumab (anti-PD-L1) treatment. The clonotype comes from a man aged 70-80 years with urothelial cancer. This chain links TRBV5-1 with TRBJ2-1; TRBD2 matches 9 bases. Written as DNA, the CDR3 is TGCGCCAGCACCCCTAGCGGGGACTCCAGCTATGAGCAGTTCTTC. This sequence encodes CASTPSGDSSYEQFF.